This TCR beta chain was captured by sequencing in a study of T cell responses to AZD1222 COVID-19 vaccine. General study points: There were mostly white British donors and more females than males, and clonal diversity was possibly underestimated.

The CDR3 is made up of 15 amino acids. The ends lost 4 bases at V and 3 bases at J; junction bases unmatched: 4. The germline gives CDR1 MDHEN, CDR2 SYDVKM. Comments on this clone: What it binds is unknown.

Assay used: immunoSEQ multiplex PCR; TCRdb lists only in-frame clones, some missing. The sample carries roughly 120,000 clones, around nine tenths recorded once. V gene TRBV28 combines with J gene TRBJ1-3; TRBD1 matches at 9 bases. The sequences come from peripheral blood, collected 28 days after the second AZD1222 dose. The source of this sequence is an adult who received the AZD1222 COVID-19 vaccine. As DNA, the CDR3 is TGTGCCAGCAGTTCACAGGGGGCGGATGGAAACACCATATATTTT. It specifies CASSSQGADGNTIYF.